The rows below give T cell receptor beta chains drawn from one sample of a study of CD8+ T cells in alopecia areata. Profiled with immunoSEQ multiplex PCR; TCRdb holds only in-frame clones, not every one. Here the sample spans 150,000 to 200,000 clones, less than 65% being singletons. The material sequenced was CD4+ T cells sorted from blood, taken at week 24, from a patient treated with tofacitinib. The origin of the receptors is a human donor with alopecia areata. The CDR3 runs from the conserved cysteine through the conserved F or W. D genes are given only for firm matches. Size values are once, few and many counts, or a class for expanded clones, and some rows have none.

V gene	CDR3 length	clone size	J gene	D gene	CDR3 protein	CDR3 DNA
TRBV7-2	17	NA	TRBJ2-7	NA	CASSLGQPGKPSYEQYF	TGTGCCAGCAGCCTGGGACAACCCGGTAAGCCCTCCTACGAGCAGTACTTC
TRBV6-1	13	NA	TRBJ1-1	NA	CASKRGRNTEAFF	TGTGCCAGCAAGAGGGGGAGGAACACTGAAGCTTTCTTT
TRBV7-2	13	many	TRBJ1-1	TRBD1	CASSSDRVSEAFF	TGTGCCAGCAGCTCGGACAGGGTCTCTGAAGCTTTCTTT
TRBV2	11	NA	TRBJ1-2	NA	CASHEGRGYTF	TGTGCCAGCCACGAAGGCCGGGGCTACACCTTC
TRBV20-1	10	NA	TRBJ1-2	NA	CSAEDRGYTF	TGCAGTGCAGAGGATCGGGGCTACACCTTC
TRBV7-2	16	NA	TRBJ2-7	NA	CASSLAQPREVYEQYF	TGTGCCAGCAGCTTAGCGCAGCCCCGGGAAGTCTACGAGCAGTACTTC
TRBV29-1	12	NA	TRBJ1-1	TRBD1	CSVDRGQTEAFF	TGCAGCGTTGACAGGGGGCAAACTGAAGCTTTCTTT
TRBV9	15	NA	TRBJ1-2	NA	CASSVDGRPVYGYTF	TGTGCCAGCAGCGTAGACGGTCGTCCCGTCTATGGCTACACCTTC
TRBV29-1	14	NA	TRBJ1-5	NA	CSAISGAGNQPQHF	TGCAGCGCCATATCAGGGGCGGGAAATCAGCCCCAGCATTTT
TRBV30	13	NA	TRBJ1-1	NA	CAWSEQMNTEAFF	TGTGCCTGGAGTGAACAGATGAACACTGAAGCTTTCTTT
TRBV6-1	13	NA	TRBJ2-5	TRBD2	CASADRRGETQYF	TGTGCCAGCGCCGATCGGCGGGGGGAGACCCAGTACTTC
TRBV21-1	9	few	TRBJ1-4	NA	CASSKPHLF	TGTGCCAGCAGCAAACCCCACCTTTTT
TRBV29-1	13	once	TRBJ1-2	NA	CSVGQLANYGYTF	TGCAGCGTTGGACAGCTAGCTAACTATGGCTACACCTTC
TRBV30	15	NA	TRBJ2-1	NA	CAWTPWAGVGNEQFF	TGTGCCTGGACTCCTTGGGCGGGCGTGGGGAATGAGCAGTTCTTC
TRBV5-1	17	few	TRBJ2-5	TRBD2	CASSLASSGGRGETQYF	TGCGCCAGCAGCTTGGCGAGTAGCGGAGGGAGGGGAGAGACCCAGTACTTC
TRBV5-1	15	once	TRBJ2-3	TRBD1	CASSVTGVSTDTQYF	TGCGCCAGCAGCGTAACAGGGGTCAGCACAGATACGCAGTATTTT
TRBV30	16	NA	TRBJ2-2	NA	CAWSLLTGSNTGELFF	TGTGCCTGGAGTCTTTTGACAGGCTCAAACACCGGGGAGCTGTTTTTT
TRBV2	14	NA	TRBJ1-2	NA	CASSGQGPNYGYTF	TGTGCCAGCAGTGGTCAGGGCCCTAACTATGGCTACACCTTC
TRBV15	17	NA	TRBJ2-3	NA	CATSRVGGLRFTDTQYF	TGTGCCACCAGCAGAGTAGGGGGTTTGAGGTTCACAGATACGCAGTATTTT
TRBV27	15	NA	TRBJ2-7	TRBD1	CASSQGARGRGEQYF	TGTGCCAGCAGTCAGGGGGCAAGGGGGCGCGGCGAGCAGTACTTC
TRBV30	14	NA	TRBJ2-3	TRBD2	CACQTSGGTDTQYF	TGTGCCTGTCAAACTAGCGGGGGGACAGATACGCAGTATTTT
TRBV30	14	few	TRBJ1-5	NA	CAWSLRGYSQPQHF	TGTGCCTGGAGCCTCAGAGGGTATTCTCAGCCCCAGCATTTT
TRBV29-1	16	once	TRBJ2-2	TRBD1	CSVAGTGGANTGELFF	TGCAGCGTTGCCGGGACAGGGGGCGCGAACACCGGGGAGCTGTTTTTT
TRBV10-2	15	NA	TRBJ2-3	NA	CASSEWGSSTDTQYF	TGCGCCAGCAGTGAGTGGGGGTCTTCCACAGATACGCAGTATTTT
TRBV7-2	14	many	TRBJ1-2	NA	CASTEDPTNYGYTF	TGTGCCAGCACCGAAGACCCTACTAACTATGGCTACACCTTC
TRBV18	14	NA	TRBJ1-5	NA	CASSRRDLNQPQHF	TGTGCCAGCTCACGGAGGGACTTAAATCAGCCCCAGCATTTT
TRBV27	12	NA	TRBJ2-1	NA	CASSGTYNEQFF	TGTGCCAGCAGTGGGACGTACAATGAGCAGTTCTTC
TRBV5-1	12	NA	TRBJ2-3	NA	CASSLGKDTQYF	TGCGCCAGCAGCCTGGGGAAAGATACGCAGTATTTT
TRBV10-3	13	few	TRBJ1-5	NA	CAISESYAQPQHF	TGTGCCATCAGTGAGTCGTACGCTCAGCCCCAGCATTTT
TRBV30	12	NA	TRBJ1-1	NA	CAWSGGTTEAFF	TGTGCCTGGAGTGGGGGGACCACTGAAGCTTTCTTT
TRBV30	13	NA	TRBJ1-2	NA	CAWNSMGGDGYTF	TGTGCCTGGAACTCTATGGGAGGGGACGGCTACACCTTC
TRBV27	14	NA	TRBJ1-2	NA	CASRNQGVARGYTF	TGTGCCAGCAGAAACCAGGGTGTGGCGCGTGGCTACACCTTC